This T cell receptor beta chain originates from a study of graft-versus-host responses after intestinal transplantation. Study in general: Grafts were multivisceral, liver-intestinal, or isolated intestinal. All of the recipients had induction that used anti-thymocyte globulin, then tacrolimus and steroids for around 3 years. Findings and limits, study-wide: Recipient marrow showed GvH clones, some seen first in ileum or blood. An association linked early post-transplant HvG declines with peak circulating GvH clone levels.

This CDR3 region has 17 residues. Germline CDR1 reads SGHRS; CDR2 reads YFSETQ. J lost 1 base, V lost 3 bases, and 6 bases had no gene match. Profiled with immunoSEQ multiplex PCR; TCRdb holds only in-frame clones, not every one. Of about 90,000 clones listed, about 93% were seen once; the top ten hold 0.45% to 0.55%. A remark on this clone: Antigen unknown.

The source was unstimulated CD8+ T cells sorted from spleen or lymph node cells, collected before intestinal transplant. J is TRBJ2-3 and V is TRBV5-1, with TRBD2 matching over 12 bases. This clonotype was obtained from a human donor who received an intestinal transplant. The CDR3 coding sequence is TGCGCCAGCAGCTCCCGACTAGCGGGAGTGGGCACAGATACGCAGTATTTT. Its protein is CASSSRLAGVGTDTQYF.